The present TCR beta chain was sequenced within a study of cytomegalovirus exposure and HLA in healthy donors. This CDR3 has 14 amino acids. CDR1 is SGDLS and CDR2 is YYNGEE in the germline V gene. V shed 3 bases and J 3 bases; nucleotides not matched to a gene: 6. The primer mix had 60 Vbeta and 13 Jbeta primers. Sequencing used immunoSEQ multiplex PCR; TCRdb keeps in-frame clones, though not all of them. The profile shows approximately 130,000 clones, 70% to 80% of them singletons. What was sequenced was PBMCs. The rearrangement uses TRBV9 and TRBJ2-7, with 7 nucleotides matching TRBD1. The TCR comes from a woman aged 60 to 75 in good health and CMV-seropositive. As DNA, the CDR3 is TGTGCCAGCAGCGCACGACCAGGGGGCTACGAGCAGTACTTC. Protein product: CASSARPGGYEQYF.